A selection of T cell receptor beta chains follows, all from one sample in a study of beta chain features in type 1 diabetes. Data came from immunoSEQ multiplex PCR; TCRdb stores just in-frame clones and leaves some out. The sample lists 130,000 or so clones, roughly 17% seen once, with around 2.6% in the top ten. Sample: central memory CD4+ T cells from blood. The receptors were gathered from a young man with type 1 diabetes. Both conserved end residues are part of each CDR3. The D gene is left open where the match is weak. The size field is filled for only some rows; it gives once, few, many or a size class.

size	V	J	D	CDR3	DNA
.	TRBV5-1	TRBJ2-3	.	CASKEGAVTDTQYF	TGCGCCAGCAAGGAGGGGGCTGTCACAGATACGCAGTATTTT
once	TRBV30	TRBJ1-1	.	CAWSRGHGNTEAFF	TGTGCCTGGAGTCGAGGACACGGGAACACTGAAGCTTTCTTT
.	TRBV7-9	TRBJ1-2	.	CASSLAGEDGYTF	TGTGCCAGCAGCTTAGCAGGGGAGGATGGCTACACCTTC
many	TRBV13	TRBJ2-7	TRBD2	CASSSTSGSLDEQYF	TGTGCCAGCAGTTCGACTAGCGGGAGCCTCGACGAGCAGTACTTC
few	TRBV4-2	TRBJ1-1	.	CASSQEERGAEAFF	TGTGCCAGCAGCCAAGAAGAGAGAGGAGCTGAAGCTTTCTTT
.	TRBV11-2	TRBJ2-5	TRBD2	CASSLTSGPLRGTQYF	TGTGCCAGCAGCTTAACTAGCGGACCCCTAAGGGGGACCCAGTACTTC
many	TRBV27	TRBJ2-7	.	CASSPRLKGAGEQYF	TGTGCCAGCAGTCCCAGACTTAAGGGTGCTGGCGAGCAGTACTTC
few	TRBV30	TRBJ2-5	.	CAWSLGETQYF	TGTGCCTGGAGTCTGGGGGAGACCCAGTACTTC
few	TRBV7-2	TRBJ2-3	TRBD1	CASSPDRYTDTQYF	TGTGCCAGCAGCCCGGACAGGTACACAGATACGCAGTATTTT
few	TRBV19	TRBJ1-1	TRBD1	CASSWDRNTEAFF	TGTGCCAGTAGTTGGGACAGGAACACTGAAGCTTTCTTT
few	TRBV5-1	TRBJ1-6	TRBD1	CASSSGGGRNSPLHF	TGCGCCAGCAGCTCCGGAGGGGGCAGGAATTCACCCCTCCACTTT
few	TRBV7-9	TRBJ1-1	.	CASVPRGGFSNTEAFF	TGTGCCAGCGTTCCCCGCGGTGGGTTTTCGAACACTGAAGCTTTCTTT
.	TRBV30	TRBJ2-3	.	CAWSVGRGPTDTQYF	TGTGCCTGGAGTGTGGGGCGGGGGCCCACAGATACGCAGTATTTT
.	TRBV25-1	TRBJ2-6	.	CASSDRAGTGANVLTF	TGTGCCAGCAGTGACAGAGCCGGGACTGGGGCCAACGTCCTGACTTTC
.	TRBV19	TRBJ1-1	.	CASSTNRNTEAFF	TGTGCCAGTAGTACTAACAGAAACACTGAAGCTTTCTTT
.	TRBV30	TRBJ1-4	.	CAWSVGSDRNEKLFF	TGTGCCTGGAGTGTGGGGAGTGATAGGAATGAAAAACTGTTTTTT
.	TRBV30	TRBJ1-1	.	CAWNGQLNTEAFF	TGTGCCTGGAATGGACAGCTGAACACTGAAGCTTTCTTT
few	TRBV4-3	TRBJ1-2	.	CASSQVVRDIYGYTF	TGCGCCAGCAGCCAAGTTGTCCGGGACATCTATGGCTACACCTTC
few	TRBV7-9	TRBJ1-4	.	CASSLGVNEKLFF	TGTGCCAGCAGCTTAGGGGTAAATGAAAAACTGTTTTTT
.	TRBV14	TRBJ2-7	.	CASSQASYSYEQYF	TGTGCCAGCAGCCAAGCCTCGTACAGCTACGAGCAGTACTTC
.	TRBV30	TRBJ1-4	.	CAWSVLQAGGEKLFF	TGTGCCTGGAGTGTACTGCAGGCCGGGGGTGAAAAACTGTTTTTT
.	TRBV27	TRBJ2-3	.	CASSSWASPDTQYF	TGTGCCAGCAGTTCCTGGGCGAGTCCAGATACGCAGTATTTT
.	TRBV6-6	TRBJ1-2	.	CASSATGRSYGYTF	TGTGCCAGCAGTGCGACGGGGAGGTCCTATGGCTACACCTTC
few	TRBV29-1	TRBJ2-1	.	CGGRTYNEQFF	TGCGGGGGGAGAACCTACAATGAGCAGTTCTTC
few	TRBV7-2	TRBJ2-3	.	CASSLAGVVDTQYF	TGTGCCAGCAGCTTAGCGGGAGTAGTAGATACGCAGTATTTT
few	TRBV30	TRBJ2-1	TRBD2	CAWNPSGRRIREQFF	TGTGCCTGGAATCCTAGCGGGAGGAGGATTCGGGAGCAGTTCTTC
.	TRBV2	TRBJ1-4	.	CASSSTGNEKLFF	TGTGCCAGCAGTTCTACAGGGAATGAAAAACTGTTTTTT
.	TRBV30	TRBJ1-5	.	CAWGQMGGSNQPQHF	TGTGCCTGGGGCCAGATGGGTGGAAGCAATCAGCCCCAGCATTTT
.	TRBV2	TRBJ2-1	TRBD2	CASSDLSSGSDEQFF	TGTGCCAGCAGTGATTTGTCTAGCGGGAGCGATGAGCAGTTCTTC
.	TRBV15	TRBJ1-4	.	CATSRVYPANEKLFF	TGTGCCACCAGCAGAGTATATCCCGCTAATGAAAAACTGTTTTTT
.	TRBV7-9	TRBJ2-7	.	CASSLAGSYEQYF	TGTGCCAGCAGCTTAGCCGGTTCCTACGAGCAGTACTTC
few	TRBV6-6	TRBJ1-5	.	CASSDPVRPDQPQHF	TGTGCCAGCAGTGACCCTGTGAGGCCAGATCAGCCCCAGCATTTT
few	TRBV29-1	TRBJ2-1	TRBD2	CSVEEPSGMDNEQFF	TGCAGCGTTGAAGAGCCTAGCGGGATGGACAATGAGCAGTTCTTC
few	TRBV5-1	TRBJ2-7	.	CASSLDRPSYEQYF	TGCGCCAGCAGCTTGGACAGGCCCTCCTACGAGCAGTACTTC
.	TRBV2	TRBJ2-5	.	CASSDLPRVGTQYF	TGTGCCAGCAGTGACCTTCCGAGGGTAGGGACCCAGTACTTC
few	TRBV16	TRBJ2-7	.	CASSRGYYEQYF	TGTGCCAGCAGCCGGGGGTACTACGAGCAGTACTTC
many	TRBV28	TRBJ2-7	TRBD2	CASMASGGLISYEQYF	TGTGCCAGCATGGCTAGCGGGGGGCTTATCTCCTACGAGCAGTACTTC
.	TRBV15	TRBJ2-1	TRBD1	CATSRDLGDRGWDEQFF	TGTGCCACCAGCAGAGATCTCGGGGACAGGGGCTGGGATGAGCAGTTCTTC
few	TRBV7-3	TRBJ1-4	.	CASSLTAGGEKLFF	TGTGCCAGCAGCTTAACCGCGGGAGGCGAAAAACTGTTTTTT
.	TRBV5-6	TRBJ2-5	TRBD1	CASSWGQGKETQYF	TGTGCCAGCAGCTGGGGACAGGGAAAAGAGACCCAGTACTTC
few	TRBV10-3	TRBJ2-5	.	CAIRFGNQQEETQYF	TGTGCCATCAGGTTCGGCAACCAACAAGAAGAGACCCAGTACTTC
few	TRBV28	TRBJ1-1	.	CASSLKTEAFF	TGTGCCAGCAGTTTAAAGACTGAAGCTTTCTTT
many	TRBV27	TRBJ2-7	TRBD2	CASSPGLAGGEQYF	TGTGCCAGCAGTCCGGGACTAGCGGGAGGCGAGCAGTACTTC
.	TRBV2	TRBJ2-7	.	CASSGGQFTSYEQYF	TGTGCCAGCAGTGGAGGACAGTTTACCTCCTACGAGCAGTACTTC
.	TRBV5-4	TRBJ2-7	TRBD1	CASSPDRGRNYEQYF	TGTGCCAGCAGCCCAGACAGGGGTCGGAACTACGAGCAGTACTTC
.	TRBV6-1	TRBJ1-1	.	CASSIRPEHTEAFF	TGTGCCAGCAGCATCCGGCCAGAGCACACTGAAGCTTTCTTT
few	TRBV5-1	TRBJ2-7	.	CASSLESPVYEQYF	TGCGCCAGCAGCTTGGAGAGCCCAGTGTACGAGCAGTACTTC
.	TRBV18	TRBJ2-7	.	CASSEGPYEQYF	TGTGCCAGCTCAGAGGGACCCTACGAGCAGTACTTC
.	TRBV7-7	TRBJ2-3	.	CASSFEGRTDTQYF	TGTGCTAGCAGCTTCGAGGGCCGCACAGATACGCAGTATTTT
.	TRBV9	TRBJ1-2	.	CASSVDITNYGYTF	TGTGCCAGCAGCGTGGACATTACTAACTATGGCTACACCTTC
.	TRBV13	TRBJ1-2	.	CASSLFAGEGYTF	TGTGCCAGCAGCTTGTTCGCGGGGGAAGGCTACACCTTC
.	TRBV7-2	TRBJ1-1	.	CASSLPLSGQNTEAFF	TGTGCCAGCAGCTTACCCTTGTCAGGGCAGAACACTGAAGCTTTCTTT
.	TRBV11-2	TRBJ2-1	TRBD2	CASSLGSGAYNEQFF	TGTGCCAGCAGCTTAGGTAGCGGGGCCTACAATGAGCAGTTCTTC